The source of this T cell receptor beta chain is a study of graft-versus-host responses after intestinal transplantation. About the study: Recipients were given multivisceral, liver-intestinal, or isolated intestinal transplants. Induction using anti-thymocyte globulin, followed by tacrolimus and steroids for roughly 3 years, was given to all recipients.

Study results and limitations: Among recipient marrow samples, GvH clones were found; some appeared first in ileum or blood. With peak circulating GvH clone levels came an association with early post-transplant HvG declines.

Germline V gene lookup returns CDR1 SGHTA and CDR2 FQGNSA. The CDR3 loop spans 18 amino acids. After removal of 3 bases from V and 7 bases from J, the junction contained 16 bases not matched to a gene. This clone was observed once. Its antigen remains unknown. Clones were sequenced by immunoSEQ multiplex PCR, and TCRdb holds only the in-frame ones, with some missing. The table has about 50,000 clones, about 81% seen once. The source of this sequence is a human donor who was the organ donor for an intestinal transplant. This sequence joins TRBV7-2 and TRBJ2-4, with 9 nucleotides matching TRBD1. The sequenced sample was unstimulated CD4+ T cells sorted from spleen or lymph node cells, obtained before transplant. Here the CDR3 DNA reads TGTGCCAGCAGCTTCCACGGGACAGGGCGAGGGGACGGCAACATTCAGTACTTC. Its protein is CASSFHGTGRGDGNIQYF.